This TCR beta chain was documented in a study of shared clonotypes between healthy human individuals. V shed 5 bases, J shed 6 bases, and the junction held 11 bases outside the gene matches. This CDR3 contains 15 residues. Germline V CDR1 and CDR2: SNHLY, FYNNEI. In the case of this clone: Its antigen is currently unknown.

The study enrolled healthy HIV-negative adults without recent acute infections or vaccinations as donors. Some clones are missing from TCRdb's copy, which holds only in-frame ones; the method was immunoSEQ multiplex PCR. The table lists around 1.1 million clones, approximately 80% of them singletons. The study's findings and limits: Naive CD4 clonotype sharing across four donors was around 5.5%. Apart from blood, nothing was sampled; tissue repertoires likely differ.

The TCR was taken from a man aged 18 to 35 in good health. Some clones in this sample may be carry-over from other donors' samples. The material sequenced was memory CD4+ T cells from PBMCs. The subset here: CD45RA-negative fraction. The chain is built from TRBV2 and TRBJ2-7; TRBD1 agrees at 9 bases. DNA for the CDR3: TGTGCCAGCAGTCCAAGGGACAGGGATTTAGGCGAGCAGTACTTC. It yields the protein CASSPRDRDLGEQYF.